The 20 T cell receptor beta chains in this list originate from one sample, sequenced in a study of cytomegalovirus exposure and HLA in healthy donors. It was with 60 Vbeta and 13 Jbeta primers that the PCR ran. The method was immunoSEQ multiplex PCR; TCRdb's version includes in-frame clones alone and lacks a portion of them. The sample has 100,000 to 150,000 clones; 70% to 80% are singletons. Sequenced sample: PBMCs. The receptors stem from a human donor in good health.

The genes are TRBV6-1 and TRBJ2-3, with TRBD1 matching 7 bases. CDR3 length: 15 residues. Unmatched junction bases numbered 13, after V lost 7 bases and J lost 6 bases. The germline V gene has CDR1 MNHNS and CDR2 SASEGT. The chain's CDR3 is CASMLRGGAQDTQYF. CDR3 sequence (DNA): TGTGCCAGCATGCTTCGAGGGGGCGCACAGGATACGCAGTATTTT.

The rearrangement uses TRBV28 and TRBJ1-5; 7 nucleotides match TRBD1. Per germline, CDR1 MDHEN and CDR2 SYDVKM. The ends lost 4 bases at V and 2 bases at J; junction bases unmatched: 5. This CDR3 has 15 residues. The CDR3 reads CASSSVQGGNQPQHF. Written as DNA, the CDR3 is TGTGCCAGCAGTTCGGTCCAGGGGGGCAATCAGCCCCAGCATTTT.

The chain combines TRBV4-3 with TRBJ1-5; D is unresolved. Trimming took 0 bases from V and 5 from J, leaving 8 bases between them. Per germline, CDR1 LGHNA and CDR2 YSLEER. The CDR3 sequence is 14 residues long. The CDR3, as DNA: TGCGCCAGCAGCCAAGAGATCCGAGATCAGCCCCAGCATTTT. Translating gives CASSQEIRDQPQHF.

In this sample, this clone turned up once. CDR3 DNA: TGTGCCAGTAGTCATGGGGGGGTACAGGGATGGGTTTTCACCGGGGAGCTGTTTTTT. Protein sequence: CASSHGGVQGWVFTGELFF. V gene TRBV19 combines with J gene TRBJ2-2, with a weak D call TRBD2 (7 bases). In germline, CDR1 is LNHDA, CDR2 SQIVND (reference sequence). V lost 5 bases, J lost 4 bases, and 26 bases lay in between. This CDR3 spans 19 amino acids.

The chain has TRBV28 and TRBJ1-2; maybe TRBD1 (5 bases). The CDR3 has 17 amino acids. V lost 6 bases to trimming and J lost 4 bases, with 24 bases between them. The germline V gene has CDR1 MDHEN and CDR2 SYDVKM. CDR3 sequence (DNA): TGTGCCAGCAGCGATATTACCCCCTCGAAGGGGTTCTATGGCTACACCTTC. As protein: CASSDITPSKGFYGYTF.

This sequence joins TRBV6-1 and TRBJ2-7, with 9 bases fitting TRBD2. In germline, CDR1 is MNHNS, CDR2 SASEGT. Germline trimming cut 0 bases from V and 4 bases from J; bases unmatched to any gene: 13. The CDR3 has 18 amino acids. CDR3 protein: CASSEARASGNVVYEQYF. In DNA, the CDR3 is TGTGCCAGCAGTGAAGCGCGGGCTAGCGGGAACGTGGTATACGAGCAGTACTTC.

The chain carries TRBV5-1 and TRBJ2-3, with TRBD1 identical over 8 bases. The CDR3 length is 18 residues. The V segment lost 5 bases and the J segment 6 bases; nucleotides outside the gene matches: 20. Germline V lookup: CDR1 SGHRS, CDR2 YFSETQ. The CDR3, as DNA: TGCGCCAGCAGACCCGGAACCGACAGGGGAATCGCCCTGGATACGCAGTATTTT. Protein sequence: CASRPGTDRGIALDTQYF.

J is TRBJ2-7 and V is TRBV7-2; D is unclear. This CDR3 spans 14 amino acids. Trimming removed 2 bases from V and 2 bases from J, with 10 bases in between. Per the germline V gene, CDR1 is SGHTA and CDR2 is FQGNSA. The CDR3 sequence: CASSLTGRTYEQYF. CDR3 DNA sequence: TGTGCCAGCAGCTTAACGGGTAGGACCTACGAGCAGTACTTC.

The CDR3 here is CASSYQSYNEQFF. The CDR3 DNA follows: TGTGCCAGCAGTTATCAGTCTTACAATGAGCAGTTCTTC. The rearrangement joins TRBV6-5 to TRBJ2-1; D uncertain. V lost 3 bases to trimming and J lost 4 bases, with 7 bases between them. The CDR3 spans 13 residues. CDR1 and CDR2 (germline): MNHEY, SVGAGI.

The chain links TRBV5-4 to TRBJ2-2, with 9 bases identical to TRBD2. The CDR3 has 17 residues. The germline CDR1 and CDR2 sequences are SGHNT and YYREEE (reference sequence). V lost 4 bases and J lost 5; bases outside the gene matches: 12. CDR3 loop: CASSPLAGGRYTGELFF. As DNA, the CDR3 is TGTGCCAGCAGCCCTTTGGCGGGAGGGCGTTATACCGGGGAGCTGTTTTTT.

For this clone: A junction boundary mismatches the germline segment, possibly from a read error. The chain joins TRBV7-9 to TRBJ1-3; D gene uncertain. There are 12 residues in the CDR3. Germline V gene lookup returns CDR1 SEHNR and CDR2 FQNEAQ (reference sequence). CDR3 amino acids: CSSSHEGNTIYF. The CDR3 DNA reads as TGTTCCAGCAGCCACGAGGGAAACACCATATATTTT.

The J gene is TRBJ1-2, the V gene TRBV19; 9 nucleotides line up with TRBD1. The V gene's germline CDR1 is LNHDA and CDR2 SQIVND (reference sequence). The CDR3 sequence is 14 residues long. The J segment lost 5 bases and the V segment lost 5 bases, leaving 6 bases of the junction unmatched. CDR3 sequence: CASSGQGNGYGYTF. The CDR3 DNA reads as TGTGCCAGTAGTGGACAGGGGAATGGGTATGGCTACACCTTC.

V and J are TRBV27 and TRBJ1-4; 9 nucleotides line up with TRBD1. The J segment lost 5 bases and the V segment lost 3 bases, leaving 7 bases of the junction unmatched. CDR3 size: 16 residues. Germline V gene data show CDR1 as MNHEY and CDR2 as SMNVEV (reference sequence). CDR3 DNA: TGTGCCAGCAGTTTGCGGGGGACAGGGATGAATGAAAAACTGTTTTTT. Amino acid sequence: CASSLRGTGMNEKLFF.

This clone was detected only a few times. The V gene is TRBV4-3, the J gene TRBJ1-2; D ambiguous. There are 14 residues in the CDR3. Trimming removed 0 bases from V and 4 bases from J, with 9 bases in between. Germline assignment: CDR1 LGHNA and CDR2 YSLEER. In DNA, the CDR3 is TGCGCCAGCAGCCAAGATCGCTCGGTCTATGGCTACACCTTC. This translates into CASSQDRSVYGYTF.

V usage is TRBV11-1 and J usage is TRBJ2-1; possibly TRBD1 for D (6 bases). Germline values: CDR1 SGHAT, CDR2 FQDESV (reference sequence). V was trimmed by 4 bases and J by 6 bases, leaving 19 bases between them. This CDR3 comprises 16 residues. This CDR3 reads CASSSHRVALGNEQFF. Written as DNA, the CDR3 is TGTGCCAGCAGCTCGCACAGGGTGGCGTTGGGCAATGAGCAGTTCTTC. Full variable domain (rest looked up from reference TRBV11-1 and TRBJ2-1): EAEVAQSPRYKITEKSQAVAFWCDPISGHATLYWYRQILGQGPELLVQFQDESVVDDSQLPKDRFSAERLKGVDSTLKIQPAELGDSAMYLCASSSHRVALGNEQFFGPGTRLTVL.

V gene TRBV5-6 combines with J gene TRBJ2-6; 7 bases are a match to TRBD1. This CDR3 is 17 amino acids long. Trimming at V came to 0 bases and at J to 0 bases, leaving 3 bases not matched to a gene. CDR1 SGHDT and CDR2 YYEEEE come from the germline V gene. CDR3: CASSLEGQTSGANVLTF. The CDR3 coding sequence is TGTGCCAGCAGCTTGGAGGGACAGACCTCTGGGGCCAACGTCCTGACTTTC.

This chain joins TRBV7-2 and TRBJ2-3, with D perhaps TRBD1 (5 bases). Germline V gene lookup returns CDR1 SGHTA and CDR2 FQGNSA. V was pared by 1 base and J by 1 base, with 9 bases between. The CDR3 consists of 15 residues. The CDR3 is CASSLVGAGTDTQYF. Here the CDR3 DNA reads TGTGCCAGCAGCTTAGTAGGGGCCGGCACAGATACGCAGTATTTT. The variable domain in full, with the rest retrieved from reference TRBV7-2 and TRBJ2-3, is GAGVSQSPSNKVTEKGKDVELRCDPISGHTALYWYRQSLGQGLEFLIYFQGNSAPDKSGLPSDRFSAERTGGSVSTLTIQRTQQEDSAVYLCASSLVGAGTDTQYFGPGTRLTVL.

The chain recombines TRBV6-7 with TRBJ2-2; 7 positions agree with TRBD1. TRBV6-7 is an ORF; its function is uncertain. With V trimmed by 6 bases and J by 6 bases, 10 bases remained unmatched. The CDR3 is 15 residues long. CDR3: CASSSTGSLPGELFF. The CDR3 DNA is TGTGCCAGCAGCTCGACAGGGAGTTTGCCCGGGGAGCTGTTTTTT.

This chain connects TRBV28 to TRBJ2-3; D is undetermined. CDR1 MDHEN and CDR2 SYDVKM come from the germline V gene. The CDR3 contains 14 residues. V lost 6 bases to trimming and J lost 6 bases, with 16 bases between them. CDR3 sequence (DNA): TGTGCCAGCAGGCCTAAGTTAGTAACTGATACGCAGTATTTT. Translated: CASRPKLVTDTQYF.

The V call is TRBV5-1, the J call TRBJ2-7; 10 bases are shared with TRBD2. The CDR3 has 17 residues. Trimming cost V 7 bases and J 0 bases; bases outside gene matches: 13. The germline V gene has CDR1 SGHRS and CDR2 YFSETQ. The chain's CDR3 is CASGTRTSGDYSYEQYF. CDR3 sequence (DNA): TGCGCCAGCGGGACCAGGACTAGCGGAGACTACTCCTACGAGCAGTACTTC.